Each of the 24 T cell receptor beta chains below was sequenced from the same sample in a study of OX40 agonist ivuxolimab in advanced cancers. The receptor library was made with the immunoSEQ multiplex PCR assay. Here the immuneACCESS table is served through TCRdb, limited to in-frame sequences with V and J called. Missing clones are a known gap in these copies; in checked studies unresolved V genes cover under half, and the rest lacks a known reason. This sample is represented by fewer than 70,000 clones; around 84% of them were singletons. Roughly 2.3% of the sample lies in the top ten. Sequenced material: CD4+ or CD8+ T cells sorted from blood, taken in a trial of the OX40 agonist ivuxolimab. The source of these receptors is an adult with an advanced solid tumor such as melanoma, head and neck, liver or kidney cancer.

This clone was detected once. The rearrangement links TRBV18 to TRBJ2-2, with D unclear. Germline loops: CDR1 KGHSH, CDR2 LQKENI. With 1 base removed from V and 1 base from J, the gap between germline ends came to 10 bases. The CDR3 is 16 residues long. This CDR3 reads CASSPQGSGNTGELFF. The DNA for the CDR3 is TGTGCCAGCTCACCACAAGGGTCAGGGAACACCGGGGAGCTGTTTTTT.

The gene calls are TRBV7-2 and TRBJ2-1, with D perhaps given as TRBD1 or TRBD2 (5 bases each). Germline V gene sequence: CDR1 SGHTA, CDR2 FQGNSA. This CDR3 region has 13 residues. Deletions cut 4 bases from V and 10 bases from J, with 14 bases between. The CDR3 spells CASSYGLWGEQFF. CDR3 sequence (DNA): TGTGCCAGCAGCTATGGCCTGTGGGGGGAGCAGTTCTTC.

The V call is TRBV6-4, the J call TRBJ1-5, with D maybe TRBD1 (5 bases). V dropped 5 bases and J dropped 4 bases, with 15 bases sitting between them. The CDR3 covers 15 residues. CDR1 is MRHNA and CDR2 is SNTAGT in the germline V gene. CDR3: CASSLDGAANQPQHF. For the CDR3, the DNA is TGTGCCAGCAGTCTCGATGGGGCAGCGAATCAGCCCCAGCATTTT.

CDR3 sequence reads: CASRPTGASFTEAFF. The CDR3 DNA is TGTGCCAGCAGGCCCACGGGGGCAAGTTTCACTGAAGCTTTCTTT. The genes are TRBV6-5 and TRBJ1-1; TRBD1 is a possible D gene (6 bases). Trimming left V 6 bases short and J 4 bases short, with 18 bases between. Germline CDR1 and CDR2: MNHEY and SVGAGI. The CDR3 runs 15 residues.

The V call is TRBV7-8, the J call TRBJ1-1, with D possibly matching TRBD1 (5 bases). The germline V and J ends were trimmed by 4 bases and 1 base, with 7 bases remaining between them. The CDR3 is 13 amino acids. The germline V gene encodes CDR1 SGHVS and CDR2 FQNEAQ. In DNA, the CDR3 is TGTGCCAGCAGCTCCGGGGGGAACACTGAAGCTTTCTTT. This sequence encodes CASSSGGNTEAFF.

The CDR3 DNA sequence: TGCGCCAGCAGCAGGGAGGCCTCTGGGGCCAACGTCCTGACTTTC. Protein product: CASSREASGANVLTF. This chain connects TRBV5-1 to TRBJ2-6; possibly TRBD2 for D (6 bases). The ends were cut back, 4 bases at V and 0 bases at J, with 8 bases in the middle. The length of the CDR3 is 15 residues. Per germline, CDR1 SGHRS and CDR2 YFSETQ.

CDR3 sequence (DNA): TGTGCCAGCAGTCTGGGACAGGCCGGGGCCAACGTCCTGACTTTC. Translated: CASSLGQAGANVLTF. The gene calls are TRBV2 and TRBJ2-6, with 8 bases matching TRBD1. The CDR3 runs to 15 residues. V trimming: 5 bases; J trimming: 4 bases; junction bases outside the gene matches: 4. From germline, CDR1 is SNHLY and CDR2 FYNNEI.

This chain joins TRBV5-1 and TRBJ2-7; the match to TRBD2 covers 7 bases. Germline assignment: CDR1 SGHRS and CDR2 YFSETQ. The ends lost 4 bases at V and 5 bases at J; junction bases unmatched: 12. The CDR3 runs 15 residues. For the CDR3, the DNA is TGCGCCAGCAGCCCGGTAGGGAGGGGCGAAAACGAGCAGTACTTC. Protein sequence: CASSPVGRGENEQYF.

V and J are TRBV2 and TRBJ2-5, with TRBD1 identical over 7 bases. The V and J ends lost 4 bases and 4 bases, in that order; junction bases with no gene match: 3. This CDR3 is built from 13 residues. Germline assignment: CDR1 SNHLY and CDR2 FYNNEI. The CDR3 DNA reads TGTGCCAGCAGTGGAGCAGGGGGAGAGACCCAGTACTTC. Protein: CASSGAGGETQYF.

The chain couples TRBV5-5 to TRBJ1-6; possible D gene TRBD1, 5 bases. Germline values: CDR1 SGHKS, CDR2 YYEKEE (reference sequence). The CDR3 spans 16 residues. V was pared by 4 bases and J by 0 bases, with 11 bases between. The CDR3 DNA reads TGTGCCAGCAGCCGGGACTGGAGCTCCTATAATTCACCCCTCCACTTT. Its translation: CASSRDWSSYNSPLHF.

The V call is TRBV5-1, the J call TRBJ2-7; tentative D call: TRBD1 (6 bases). Germline CDR1 and CDR2: SGHRS and YFSETQ. The CDR3 length is 15 residues. V shed 5 bases and J shed 6 bases, with 21 bases lying between them. The DNA of the CDR3 is TGCGCCAGCAGATCCTCCGCGACAGGACTTCGCGAGCAGTACTTC. Its protein product is CASRSSATGLREQYF.

The chain recombines TRBV7-8 with TRBJ2-7; D tentatively fits TRBD1 or TRBD2 (5 bases each). The germline V and J ends were trimmed by 4 bases and 0 bases, with 16 bases remaining between them. The CDR3 covers 16 residues. The V gene's germline CDR1 is SGHVS and CDR2 FQNEAQ. CDR3 coding DNA: TGTGCCAGCAGCTACCCCGGGGCACGAGGCTCCTACGAGCAGTACTTC. Translation: CASSYPGARGSYEQYF.

This rearrangement joins TRBV6-4 to TRBJ2-2; a weak D match, TRBD1 (7 bases). CDR1 and CDR2 (germline): MRHNA, SNTAGT. The CDR3 length is 14 residues. Trimming pared 2 bases from V and 4 bases from J, leaving 8 bases between. CDR3: CASSDQGGTGELFF. The CDR3 region has the DNA TGTGCCAGCAGTGACCAGGGGGGCACCGGGGAGCTGTTTTTT.

The V gene is TRBV18, the J gene TRBJ2-4; no definite D call. The CDR3 has 17 residues. CDR1 and CDR2 from the germline V gene are KGHSH and LQKENI. V gave up 3 bases and J gave up 3 bases, with 18 bases separating them. This CDR3 is CASSPSGRVRVKNIQYF. DNA for the CDR3: TGTGCCAGCTCACCTTCCGGACGGGTCCGGGTCAAAAACATTCAGTACTTC.

This chain joins TRBV5-4 and TRBJ1-1; the D is unclear. The length of the CDR3 is 13 residues. V was clipped by 0 bases and J by 8 bases, with 11 bases between them. Germline assignment: CDR1 SGHNT and CDR2 YYREEE (reference sequence). This CDR3 reads CASSLGGALEAFF. CDR3 bases: TGTGCCAGCAGCTTGGGGGGAGCCTTGGAAGCTTTCTTT.

The chain joins TRBV11-2 to TRBJ2-1, with TRBD1 matching 9 bases. The CDR3 covers 20 residues. With 0 bases clipped from V and 5 bases from J, the junction kept 17 bases outside the gene matches. In germline, CDR1 is SGHAT, CDR2 FQNNGV. The CDR3 is CASSLEKTKDRGGFHNEQFF. CDR3 bases: TGTGCCAGCAGCTTAGAGAAAACTAAGGACAGGGGTGGTTTCCACAATGAGCAGTTCTTC.

The V call is TRBV6-1, the J call TRBJ1-2; D gene ambiguous. The CDR3 sequence is 16 residues long. CDR1 and CDR2 from the germline V gene are MNHNS and SASEGT. Trimming removed 0 bases at V and 8 bases at J, with 19 bases between. This chain's CDR3 is CASSEARGLPIGGYTF. DNA of the CDR3: TGTGCCAGCAGTGAAGCGAGAGGACTCCCTATAGGAGGCTACACCTTC.

The chain links TRBV19 to TRBJ1-2; D is undetermined. The germline V and J ends were trimmed by 1 base and 0 bases, with 6 bases remaining between them. This CDR3 has 14 residues. The germline V gene has CDR1 LNHDA and CDR2 SQIVND (reference sequence). The CDR3 protein is CASSIGRSNYGYTF. The CDR3 nucleotides are TGTGCCAGTAGTATAGGACGGTCTAACTATGGCTACACCTTC.

This clone is judged medium-sized. DNA for the CDR3: TGTGCCAGCAGCTCCTCAGACAGGCGCAATCAGCCCCAGCATTTT. Encoded protein: CASSSSDRRNQPQHF. This rearrangement joins TRBV7-9 to TRBJ1-5; D is possibly TRBD1 (6 bases). The CDR3 is made up of 15 amino acids. Germline V gives CDR1 SEHNR, CDR2 FQNEAQ (reference sequence). Between the trimmed V and J ends, which lost 4 bases and 2 bases, there was a span of 12 bases.

This clone was found once. This chain connects TRBV28 to TRBJ2-4, with a weak D call TRBD1 (6 bases). Trimming cost V 5 bases and J 2 bases, with 13 bases left between them. The CDR3 extends over 15 amino acids. Germline V gene data show CDR1 as MDHEN and CDR2 as SYDVKM. The CDR3 loop reads CASSPTGTSKNIQYF. The CDR3 DNA reads as TGTGCCAGCAGTCCGACAGGAACGTCCAAAAACATTCAGTACTTC.

This clone showed up just once. The V gene is TRBV5-5, the J gene TRBJ1-4; D ambiguous. The length of the CDR3 is 15 residues. Germline V lookup: CDR1 SGHKS, CDR2 YYEKEE (reference sequence). The germline V and J ends were trimmed by 1 base and 0 bases, with 7 bases remaining between them. In DNA, the CDR3 is TGTGCCAGCAGCTTGCTGGCCTCAACTAATGAAAAACTGTTTTTT. It yields the protein CASSLLASTNEKLFF. Variable domain in full (rest from reference TRBV5-5 and TRBJ1-4): DAGVTQSPTHLIKTRGQQVTLRCSPISGHKSVSWYQQVLGQGPQFIFQYYEKEERGRGNFPDRFSARQFPNYSSELNVNALLLGDSALYLCASSLLASTNEKLFFGSGTQLSVL.

For this clone: The junction differs from germline at one of its ends, possibly a read error. The rearrangement uses TRBV5-6 and TRBJ1-2, with D possibly TRBD1 on 6 matching bases. CDR3 length equals 11 residues. The germline V gene has CDR1 SGHDT and CDR2 YYEEEE. The CDR3 reads CASSTPGHTLF. The DNA for the CDR3 is TGTGCCAGCAGCACCCCGGGACATACATTATTC.

The chain has TRBV7-9 and TRBJ2-7; D is unclear. The CDR3 is 13 amino acids. From germline, CDR1 is SEHNR and CDR2 FQNEAQ (reference sequence). V gave up 1 base and J gave up 3 bases, with 7 bases separating them. DNA of the CDR3: TGTGCCAGCAGCTTAGGGGTCCTCTACGAGCAGTACTTC. Its protein is CASSLGVLYEQYF.

This clone was picked up a small number of times. V and J are TRBV10-3 and TRBJ1-4; 8 nucleotides line up with TRBD1. Looked up from germline, CDR1 is ENHRY and CDR2 is SYGVKD. V shed 6 bases and J 5 bases; nucleotides not matched to a gene: 14. This CDR3 has 17 amino acids. The CDR3 region is CAIRAGQGKRENEKLFF. CDR3 coding DNA: TGTGCCATCAGGGCCGGACAGGGTAAACGAGAAAATGAAAAACTGTTTTTT.